This TCR beta chain was profiled in a study of blood T cell repertoires in COVID-19. The overall study: Samples taken during acute and convalescent COVID-19 were collected in the United States, Italy and Spain.

The CDR3 is made up of 15 amino acids. V gave up 2 bases and J gave up 5 bases; unmatched junction bases: 3. Germline V gene data show CDR1 as MNHEY and CDR2 as SVGAGI. TCRdb keeps only in-frame clones here, not all; method: immunoSEQ multiplex PCR. The sample lists 400,000 to 500,000 clones; roughly 90% were seen once. Assignments of participants to cohorts depended upon their own reported clinical history. Recovery meant two consecutive negative NP/OP PCR tests, professional clearance, or resolved symptoms. The source of this sequence is a woman between 40 and 50 years old who had recovered from COVID-19. Sequencing was carried out using PBMCs or T cells enriched from blood (not recorded which). The genes are TRBV6-5 and TRBJ2-2; 9 bases match TRBD1. CDR3 sequence (DNA): TGTGCCAGCAGTTACCGGGACAGGGATACCGGGGAGCTGTTTTTT. Its translation: CASSYRDRDTGELFF.